Below are 9 T cell receptor beta chains sequenced from a single sample in a study of T cell responses to AZD1222 COVID-19 vaccine. Libraries were prepared by immunoSEQ multiplex PCR; TCRdb keeps only in-frame clonotypes and omits some of them. Here the sample spans approximately 130,000 clones, over 75% being singletons. The material sequenced was peripheral blood, taken on day 0 of AZD1222 vaccination. These TCRs come from an adult in good health.

The CDR3 reads CASSLGAGPTYEQYF. The DNA for the CDR3 is TGTGCCAGCAGCCTGGGGGCAGGGCCTACCTACGAGCAGTACTTC. V and J are TRBV11-2 and TRBJ2-7; D is perhaps TRBD1 (6 bases). The CDR3 totals 15 residues. V was pared by 5 bases and J by 2 bases, with 16 bases between. From germline, CDR1 is SGHAT and CDR2 FQNNGV.

The chain uses TRBV6-4 and TRBJ1-5; D is undetermined. This CDR3 region has 15 residues. In germline, CDR1 is MRHNA, CDR2 SNTAGT. V lost 3 bases and J lost 0, with 9 bases in between. CDR3 sequence: CASSESGNSNQPQHF. Written as DNA, the CDR3 is TGTGCCAGCAGTGAATCAGGAAATAGCAATCAGCCCCAGCATTTT.

The rearrangement links TRBV5-1 to TRBJ2-2, with TRBD1 matching 7 bases. The V gene's germline CDR1 is SGHRS and CDR2 YFSETQ. The trim removed 4 bases at V and 5 bases at J, leaving 8 bases unmatched. This CDR3 region has 15 residues. CDR3 coding DNA: TGCGCCAGCAGCCGACAGGGTATAGAAACCGGGGAGCTGTTTTTT. Translation gives CASSRQGIETGELFF.

The rearrangement uses TRBV6-6 and TRBJ1-1; tentative D call: TRBD1 (6 bases). CDR3 length: 14 residues. Trimming removed 0 bases from V and 6 bases from J, with 11 bases in between. Germline CDR1 reads MNHNY; CDR2 reads SVGAGI (reference sequence). Here the CDR3 DNA reads TGTGCCAGCAGTTACTCACAGGGCCCGGCTGAAGCTTTCTTT. This codes for CASSYSQGPAEAFF.

This chain uses TRBV27 with TRBJ1-1, with D unclear. The CDR3 totals 13 residues. V lost 2 bases to trimming and J lost 1 base, with 5 bases between them. Germline CDR1 and CDR2: MNHEY and SMNVEV (reference sequence). The CDR3 is CASSLRGNTEAFF. The CDR3 nucleotides are TGTGCCAGCAGTTTAAGAGGGAACACTGAAGCTTTCTTT.

J is TRBJ2-2 and V is TRBV7-2; D uncertain. V lost 5 bases, J lost 2 bases, and 12 bases lay in between. The CDR3 runs 15 residues. The germline V gene encodes CDR1 SGHTA and CDR2 FQGNSA. CDR3 nucleotide sequence: TGTGCCAGCAGCCTACGACTGGGAAACACCGGGGAGCTGTTTTTT. It codes for CASSLRLGNTGELFF. Drawing the rest from reference TRBV7-2 and TRBJ2-2, the complete variable domain is GAGVSQSPSNKVTEKGKDVELRCDPISGHTALYWYRQSLGQGLEFLIYFQGNSAPDKSGLPSDRFSAERTGGSVSTLTIQRTQQEDSAVYLCASSLRLGNTGELFFGEGSRLTVL.

The chain is built from TRBV6-5 and TRBJ1-5; 8 bases fit TRBD1. The CDR3 runs 12 residues. The J segment lost 2 bases and the V segment lost 11 bases, leaving 2 bases of the junction unmatched. Germline assignment: CDR1 MNHEY and CDR2 SVGAGI. CDR3 coding DNA: TGTGCCGGACAGGGTGGCAATCAGCCCCAGCATTTT. It yields the protein CAGQGGNQPQHF.

CDR3 residues: CASSQDLGGGRYNEQFF. The CDR3 DNA follows: TGTGCCAGCAGCCAAGATCTCGGGGGAGGGCGTTACAATGAGCAGTTCTTC. The rearrangement uses TRBV4-2 and TRBJ2-1; 7 nucleotides align to TRBD2. Unmatched junction bases numbered 9, after V lost 0 bases and J lost 4 bases. In germline, CDR1 is LGHNA, CDR2 YNFKEQ. This CDR3 is 17 amino acids long.

The chain uses TRBV28 and TRBJ2-7; 12 bases fit TRBD2. The CDR3 covers 17 residues. Germline-derived CDR1 and CDR2 are MDHEN and SYDVKM. V lost 5 bases to trimming and J lost 0 bases; unmatched junction nucleotides: 8. The CDR3 loop is CASSKGLAGPPSYEQYF. For the CDR3, the DNA is TGTGCCAGCAGTAAAGGACTAGCGGGACCTCCCTCCTACGAGCAGTACTTC.